This T cell receptor (beta chain) stems from a study of response to subunit inactivated influenza vaccine. TCRdb re-called the RT-PCR reads through MiXCR, storing one row per CDR3 protein. This table has 550,000 to 800,000 distinct CDR3 sequences, 14% appearing once. This CDR3 has 17 amino acids. V was clipped by 6 bases and J by 6 bases; unmatched bases: 8. The germline V gene encodes CDR1 MDHEN and CDR2 SYDVKM. The chain carries TRBV28 and TRBJ2-2; 15 nucleotides agree with TRBD2. The starting material was PBMCs from blood, obtained 14 to 15 days before vaccination. This TCR was sampled from a man in his forties or fifties who received an inactivated influenza vaccine. The CDR3 region is CASRPGLAGGPPGELFF. DNA for the CDR3: TGTGCCAGCAGACCCGGACTAGCGGGAGGGCCGCCCGGGGAGCTGTTTTTT.